A single sample is the source of the 3 T cell receptor beta chains below, sequenced in a study of T cells in Graves' hyperthyroidism and ophthalmopathy. Researchers took RNA transcripts and amplified the TCR beta CDR3 regions from them. The HTBI primer set was used in a first-round RT-PCR of the TCR CDR3. TCRdb ran MiXCR on the multiplex PCR reads and lists one entry per CDR3 protein. The table lists approximately 510,000 distinct CDR3 sequences, about a fifth of them singletons. Sequenced material: blood. Every receptor here comes from a man between 18 and 29 years old with Graves' hyperthyroidism.

In this sample, this clonotype turned up many times. The chain combines TRBV19 with TRBJ2-2; TRBD1 matches 9 bases. Trimming at V came to 3 bases and at J to 4 bases, leaving 0 bases not matched to a gene. Germline CDR1 LNHDA, CDR2 SQIVND (reference sequence). The CDR3 runs to 14 residues. This CDR3 reads CASSMTGGTGELFF. CDR3 nucleotide sequence: TGTGCCAGTAGTATGACAGGGGGCACCGGGGAGCTGTTTTTT.

This clonotype was seen only a few times. The chain joins TRBV5-1 to TRBJ1-3, with D uncertain. The V gene's germline CDR1 is SGHRS and CDR2 YFSETQ. The CDR3 runs to 13 residues. V was shortened by 3 bases and J by 9 bases, with 13 bases between the two germline ends. In DNA, the CDR3 is TGCGCCAGCAGCTCCACGGCCCGGGGCACCATATATTTT. Its protein product is CASSSTARGTIYF.

Regarding this clonotype: A single base separates this from a much larger clone, so it may be a read error. The chain joins TRBV19 to TRBJ2-5; TRBD1 is a possible D gene (5 bases). The CDR3 is 15 amino acids. In germline, CDR1 is LNHDA, CDR2 SQIVND (reference sequence). For the CDR3, the DNA is TGTGCCAGTAGTATGAGACAGCTATCCCGAGAGATCCAGTACTTC. This encodes CASSMRQLSREIQYF.